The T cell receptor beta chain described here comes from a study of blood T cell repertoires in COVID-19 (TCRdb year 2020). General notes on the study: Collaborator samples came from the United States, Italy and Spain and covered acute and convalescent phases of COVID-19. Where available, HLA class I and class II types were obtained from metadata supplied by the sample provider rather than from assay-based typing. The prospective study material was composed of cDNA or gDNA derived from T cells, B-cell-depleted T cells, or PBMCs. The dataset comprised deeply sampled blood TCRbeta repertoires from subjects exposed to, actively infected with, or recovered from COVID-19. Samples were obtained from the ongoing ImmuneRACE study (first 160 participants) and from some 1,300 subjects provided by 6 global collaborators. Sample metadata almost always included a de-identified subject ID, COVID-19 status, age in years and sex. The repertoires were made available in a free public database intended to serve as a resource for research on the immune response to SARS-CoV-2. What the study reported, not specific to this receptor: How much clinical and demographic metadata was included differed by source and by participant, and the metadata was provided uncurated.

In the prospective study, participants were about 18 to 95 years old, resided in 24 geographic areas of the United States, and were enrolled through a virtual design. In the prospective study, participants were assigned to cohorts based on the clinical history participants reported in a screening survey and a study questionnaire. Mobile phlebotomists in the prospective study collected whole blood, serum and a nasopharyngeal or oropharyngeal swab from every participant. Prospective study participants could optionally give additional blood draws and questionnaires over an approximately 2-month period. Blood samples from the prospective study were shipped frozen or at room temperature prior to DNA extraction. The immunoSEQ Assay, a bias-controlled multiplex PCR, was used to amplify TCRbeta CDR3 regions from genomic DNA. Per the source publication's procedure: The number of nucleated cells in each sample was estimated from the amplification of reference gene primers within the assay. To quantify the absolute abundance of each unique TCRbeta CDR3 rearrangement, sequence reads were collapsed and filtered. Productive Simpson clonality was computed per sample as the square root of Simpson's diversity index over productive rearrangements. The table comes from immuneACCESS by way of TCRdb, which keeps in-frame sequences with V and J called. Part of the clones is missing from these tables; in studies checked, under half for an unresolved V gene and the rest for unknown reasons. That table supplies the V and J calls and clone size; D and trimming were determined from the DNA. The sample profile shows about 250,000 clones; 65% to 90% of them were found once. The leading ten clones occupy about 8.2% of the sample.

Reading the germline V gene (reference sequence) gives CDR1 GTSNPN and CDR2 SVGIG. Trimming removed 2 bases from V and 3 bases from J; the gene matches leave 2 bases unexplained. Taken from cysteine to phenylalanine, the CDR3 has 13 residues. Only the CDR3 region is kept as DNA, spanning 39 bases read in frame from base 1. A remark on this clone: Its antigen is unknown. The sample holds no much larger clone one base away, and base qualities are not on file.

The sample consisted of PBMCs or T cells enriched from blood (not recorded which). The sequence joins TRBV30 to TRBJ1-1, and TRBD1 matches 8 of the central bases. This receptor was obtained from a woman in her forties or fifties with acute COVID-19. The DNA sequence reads TGTGCCTGGAGTCGACAGGGGTACACTGAAGCTTTCTTT. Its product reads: CAWSRQGYTEAFF.